This TCR beta chain is from a study of blood T cell repertoires in COVID-19. Across the whole study: Acute and convalescent COVID-19 samples came from the United States, Italy and Spain.

Sequenced by immunoSEQ multiplex PCR; TCRdb stores in-frame clones only, minus some. The sample yields 400,000 or so clones, approximately 90% seen once. The CDR3 contains 14 residues. The V gene's germline CDR1 is SGHAT and CDR2 FQNNGV. V lost 3 bases to trimming and J lost 2 bases, with 10 bases between them. The clonotype comes from a woman aged 35 to 49 with COVID-19, enrolled during active disease. Sequences were obtained from peripheral blood. J is TRBJ1-1 and V is TRBV11-2; D is possibly TRBD1 (5 bases). The CDR3 spells CASSLIRGNTEAFF. The CDR3 nucleotides read TGTGCCAGCAGCTTGATAAGGGGAAACACTGAAGCTTTCTTT.